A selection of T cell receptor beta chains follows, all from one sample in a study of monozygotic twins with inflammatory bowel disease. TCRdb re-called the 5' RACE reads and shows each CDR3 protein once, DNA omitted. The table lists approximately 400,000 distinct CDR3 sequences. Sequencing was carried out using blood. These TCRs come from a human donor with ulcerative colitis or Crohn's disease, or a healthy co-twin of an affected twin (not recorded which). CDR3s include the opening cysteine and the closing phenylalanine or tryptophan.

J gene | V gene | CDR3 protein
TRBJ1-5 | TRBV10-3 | CAIRGTLNQPQHF
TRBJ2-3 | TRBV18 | CASSPIAQPDTQYF
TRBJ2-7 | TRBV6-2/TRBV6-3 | CASSPPLAGPYEQYF
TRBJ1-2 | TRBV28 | CASRGEGKGSTF
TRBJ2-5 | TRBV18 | CASSGKGGKSETQYF
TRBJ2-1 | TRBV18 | CASSPKAGFNNEQFF
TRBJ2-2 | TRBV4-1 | CASSQALRGRANTGELFF
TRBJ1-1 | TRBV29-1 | CSGIANTEAFF
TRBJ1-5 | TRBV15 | CATSRDPSNQPQHF
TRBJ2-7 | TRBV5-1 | CASSLAGTGTHEQYF
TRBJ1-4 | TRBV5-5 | CASSLAAAPAWGEKLFF
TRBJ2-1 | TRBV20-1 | CSARIPSGGASYNEQFF
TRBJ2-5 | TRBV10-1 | CASRLKTRDRGSGETQYF
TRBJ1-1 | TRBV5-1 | CASSTQGNTEAFF
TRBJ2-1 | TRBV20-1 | CSALRLRGLDNEQFF
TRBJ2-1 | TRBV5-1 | CASSLVASGNEQFF
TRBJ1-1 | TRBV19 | CASSIEKTPAWGNTEAFF
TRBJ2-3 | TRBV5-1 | CASSFADGQGADTQYF
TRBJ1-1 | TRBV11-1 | CASSLERVRMNTEAFF
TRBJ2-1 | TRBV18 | CASSPDNTGGLFF
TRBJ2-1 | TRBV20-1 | CSARGTYNEQFF
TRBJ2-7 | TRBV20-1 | CSASGVDRGDYEQYF
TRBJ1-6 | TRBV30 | CAWSVPGGSPLHF
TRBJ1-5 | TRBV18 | CASSLDRDGNQPQHF
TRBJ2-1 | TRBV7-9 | CASSLAGLLTYNEQFF
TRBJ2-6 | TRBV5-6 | CASSGRQSSGANVLTF
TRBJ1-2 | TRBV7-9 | CASSPPGFFDGYTF
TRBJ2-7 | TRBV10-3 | CAITPALDYEQYF
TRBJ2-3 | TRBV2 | CASSEPQGSTDTQYF
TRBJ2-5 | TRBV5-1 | CASSGTGTGEETQYF
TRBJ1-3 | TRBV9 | CASGGGFSGNTIYF
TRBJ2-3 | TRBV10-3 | CASARSATDTQYF
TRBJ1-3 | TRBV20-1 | CSARPLRGSGNTIYF
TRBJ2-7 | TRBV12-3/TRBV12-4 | CASSPSVSYEQYF
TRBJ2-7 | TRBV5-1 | CASSSAQARGYEQYF
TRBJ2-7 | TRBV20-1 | CSAPNTASTYEQYF
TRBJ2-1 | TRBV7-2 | CASSRSRGFADEQFF
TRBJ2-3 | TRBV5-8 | CASSLLMVLGPTDTQYF
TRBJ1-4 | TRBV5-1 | CASSLGSRGDLNEKLFF
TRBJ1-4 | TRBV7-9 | CASSLIGTNEKLFF
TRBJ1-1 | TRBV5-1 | CASSTGTAMNTEAFF
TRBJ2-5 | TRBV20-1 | CSVPTPGRRETQYF
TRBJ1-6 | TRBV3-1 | CASSQGYRAVSYNSPLHF
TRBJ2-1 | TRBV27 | CASGLLGGQLYNEQFF
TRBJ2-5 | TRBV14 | CASSQYRGLLQETQYF
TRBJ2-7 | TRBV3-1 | CASSQGLGEYEQYF
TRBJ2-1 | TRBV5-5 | CASGGTGDSYNEQFF
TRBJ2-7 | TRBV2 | CASSGMGRNYEQYF
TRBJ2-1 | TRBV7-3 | CASSFRRDQYNEQFF